Below are 27 T cell receptor beta chains sequenced from a single sample in a study of read filtering for tumor transcriptome and immune sequencing. Molecular barcoded adaptors covering alpha/delta and beta/gamma chains were used on 400 to 450 ng RNA. Via MiXCR, TCRdb re-called the reads, giving one row per CDR3 protein. The sample contains 85,000 to 100,000 distinct CDR3 sequences, 20% to 25% of which appear only once. Sequencing used a population of CD138-negative cells sorted from bone marrow. Receptors were obtained from a donor at least 40 years old with multiple myeloma.

The chain joins TRBV19 to TRBJ2-7, with D possibly being TRBD1 (6 bases). Trimming took off 6 bases at V and 0 bases at J, with 9 bases between the two ends. The CDR3 has 13 amino acids. In germline, CDR1 is LNHDA, CDR2 SQIVND (reference sequence). CDR3 sequence (DNA): TGTGCCAGTAGCGAACAGGGCTCCTACGAGCAGTACTTC. As protein: CASSEQGSYEQYF.

Note on this clonotype: This likely came from a read error, as a far larger clone is one base away. The chain is built from TRBV6-1 and TRBJ2-7, with a possible D match to TRBD1 (5 bases). The CDR3 runs to 15 residues. Germline-derived CDR1 and CDR2 are MNHNS and SASEGT. V was clipped by 5 bases and J by 3 bases, with 17 bases between them. The CDR3 sequence: CASSYLLEQDYEQYF. The CDR3 DNA follows: TGTGCCAGCAGTTACTTATTGGAACAGGACTACGAGCAGTACTTC.

This clonotype was counted at least ten times. The rearrangement links TRBV19 to TRBJ2-1; TRBD2 aligns across 16 bases. V was pared by 9 bases and J by 7 bases, with 18 bases of the junction left unmatched. This CDR3 region has 19 residues. Germline V lookup: CDR1 LNHDA, CDR2 SQIVND (reference sequence). The CDR3 bases are TGTGCCAGCTCCCCGGGACTAGCGGGGGGGCCCCGTTTTTGGAATGAGCAGTTCTTC. This translates into CASSPGLAGGPRFWNEQFF.

This clonotype was observed a few times. CDR3: CASSPTGTAIETQYF. In nucleotides, the CDR3 is TGCGCCAGCAGCCCGACCGGGACAGCAATAGAGACCCAGTACTTC. The V and J genes are TRBV4-1 and TRBJ2-5; 7 bases are shared with TRBD1. The CDR3 is made up of 15 amino acids. Germline loops: CDR1 MGHRA, CDR2 YSYEKL. After removal of 4 bases from V and 4 bases from J, the junction contained 9 bases not matched to a gene.

This clonotype was observed at least ten times. The chain recombines TRBV5-1 with TRBJ2-7; D possibly corresponds to TRBD1 (5 bases). This CDR3 has 12 amino acids. CDR1 and CDR2 (germline): SGHRS, YFSETQ. The V end was cut by 1 base, the J end by 5 bases, with 7 bases between. The CDR3 here is CASSLLGDEQYF. As DNA, the CDR3 is TGCGCCAGCAGCTTGTTAGGGGACGAGCAGTACTTC.

This clonotype came up many times. The chain recombines TRBV29-1 with TRBJ2-7, with D perhaps TRBD1 (6 bases). The germline CDR1 and CDR2 sequences are SQVTM and ANQGSEA. V lost 6 bases and J 6 bases, leaving 12 bases between the germline ends. This CDR3 spans 11 amino acids. The CDR3 spells CSVWTAAEQYF. The DNA of the CDR3 is TGCAGCGTCTGGACAGCGGCCGAGCAGTACTTC.

This clonotype has a count of ten or more. The rearrangement uses TRBV14 and TRBJ2-4; D perhaps matches TRBD1 (7 bases). V was pared by 1 base and J by 1 base, with 11 bases between. The germline V gene encodes CDR1 SGHDN and CDR2 FVKESK. This CDR3 comprises 16 residues. CDR3 protein: CASSQGPGGAKNIQYF. In DNA, the CDR3 is TGTGCCAGCAGCCAAGGTCCAGGGGGGGCCAAAAACATTCAGTACTTC.

This clonotype appeared a few times. V gene TRBV20-1 combines with J gene TRBJ2-5, with D possibly matching TRBD2 (5 bases). V shed 6 bases and J shed 7 bases, with 18 bases lying between them. The CDR3 has 13 amino acids. Germline loops: CDR1 DFQATT, CDR2 SNEGSKA (reference sequence). CDR3 sequence: CSAARNDYGTQYF. CDR3 nucleotide sequence: TGCAGTGCCGCAAGAAACGACTATGGGACCCAGTACTTC.

This clonotype was observed at least ten times. The chain uses TRBV7-9 and TRBJ2-2, with 9 bases identical to TRBD1. There are 16 residues in the CDR3. CDR1 is SEHNR, CDR2 FQNEAQ, per germline (reference sequence). The junction had 5 bases not matched to a gene; V was cut back by 2 bases and J by 4 bases. CDR3 bases: TGTGCCAGCAGCTTAAAGGGACAGGGCCGCACCGGGGAGCTGTTTTTT. Its protein product is CASSLKGQGRTGELFF. Full variable domain (missing parts from reference TRBV7-9 and TRBJ2-2): DTGVSQNPRHKITKRGQNVTFRCDPISEHNRLYWYRQTLGQGPEFLTYFQNEAQLEKSRLLSDRFSAERPKGSFSTLEIQRTEQGDSAMYLCASSLKGQGRTGELFFGEGSRLTVL.

This clonotype was counted ten times or more. V usage is TRBV28 and J usage is TRBJ2-7, with a weak D call TRBD1 (5 bases). Germline V gene lookup returns CDR1 MDHEN and CDR2 SYDVKM. The germline V and J ends were trimmed by 3 bases and 2 bases, with 11 bases remaining between them. The CDR3 has 14 residues. The CDR3 is CASSFAQGTYEQYF. The CDR3 coding sequence is TGTGCCAGCAGTTTCGCTCAGGGAACCTACGAGCAGTACTTC. Drawing the rest from reference TRBV28 and TRBJ2-7, the complete variable domain is DVKVTQSSRYLVKRTGEKVFLECVQDMDHENMFWYRQDPGLGLRLIYFSYDVKMKEKGDIPEGYSVSREKKERFSLILESASTNQTSMYLCASSFAQGTYEQYFGPGTRLTVT.

As concerns this clonotype: This may arise from a read error, as a much more abundant clone is one base away. V usage is TRBV20-1 and J usage is TRBJ2-3; 13 bases are a match to TRBD2. The length of the CDR3 is 15 residues. With V trimmed by 5 bases and J by 6 bases, 8 bases remained unmatched. Germline V gives CDR1 DFQATT, CDR2 SNEGSKA (reference sequence). The CDR3 region has the DNA TGCAGTGCTCCCAGACTAGCGGGGGGCGCGGATACGCAGTATTTT. Translating it yields CSAPRLAGGADTQYF.

In this sample, this clonotype turned up a few times. For the CDR3, the DNA is TGTGCCAGCAGCCAAGACTCGTACAGGGTCAGCACCGGGGAGCTGTTTTTT. Its translation is CASSQDSYRVSTGELFF. The V gene is TRBV14, the J gene TRBJ2-2; D perhaps matches TRBD1 (6 bases). The CDR3 totals 17 residues. Germline CDR1 and CDR2: SGHDN and FVKESK. V was shortened by 0 bases and J by 4 bases, with 15 bases between the two germline ends.

Ten or more counts support this clonotype. V usage is TRBV7-9 and J usage is TRBJ2-7; D is uncertain. Per the germline V gene, CDR1 is SEHNR and CDR2 is FQNEAQ (reference sequence). There are 12 residues in the CDR3. With 5 bases removed from V and 6 bases from J, the gap between germline ends came to 11 bases. CDR3: CASSPNAREQYF. CDR3 DNA: TGTGCCAGCAGCCCAAATGCGCGCGAGCAGTACTTC.

The sample holds many counts of this clonotype. This CDR3 is CATRAGQAFSGANVLTF. CDR3 bases: TGTGCCACCAGGGCTGGGCAGGCATTCTCTGGGGCCAACGTCCTGACTTTC. This sequence joins TRBV15 and TRBJ2-6; D unresolved. V dropped 6 bases and J dropped 0 bases, with 15 bases sitting between them. CDR1 is LNHNV, CDR2 YYDKDF, per germline (reference sequence). This CDR3 is 17 amino acids long.

This clonotype was seen repeatedly, ten times or more. Since the CDR3 does not end with the conserved phenylalanine or tryptophan, this likely comes from a read error. CDR3: CASSVVGVHNEQFL. In nucleotides, the CDR3 is TGTGCCAGCAGTGTCGTAGGGGTGCACAATGAGCAGTTCCTC. This sequence joins TRBV12-3 or TRBV12-4 and TRBJ2-1; possibly TRBD1 for D (5 bases). Trimming shortened V by 5 bases and J by 5 bases, and 13 bases separated the two germline ends. The CDR3 has 14 amino acids.

This clonotype was recorded at least ten times. The chain recombines TRBV5-1 with TRBJ2-1; no firm D call. This CDR3 spans 12 amino acids. Germline loops: CDR1 SGHRS, CDR2 YFSETQ. Trimming left V 4 bases short and J 3 bases short, with 5 bases between. The CDR3 nucleotides read TGCGCCAGCAGCATCATCTACAATGAGCAGTTCTTC. As protein: CASSIIYNEQFF.

This clonotype showed up many times. The J gene is TRBJ2-3, the V gene TRBV29-1, with no clear D. V lost 0 bases and J 0 bases, leaving 13 bases between the germline ends. This CDR3 has 16 amino acids. CDR1 and CDR2 (germline): SQVTM, ANQGSEA. The DNA for the CDR3 is TGCAGCGTTGAAGATGGTGGACGTACTAGCACAGATACGCAGTATTTT. Translating gives CSVEDGGRTSTDTQYF.

The table lists this clonotype with a few counts. The gene calls are TRBV18 and TRBJ2-3, with TRBD1 identical over 8 bases. J gave up 10 bases and V 2 bases, and 14 bases lay outside the gene matches. The CDR3 sequence is 16 residues long. Germline CDR1 reads KGHSH; CDR2 reads LQKENI. The CDR3 is CASSPKSLGQVLAQYF. The CDR3 DNA reads as TGTGCCAGCTCACCAAAGTCTCTGGGACAGGTTCTCGCGCAGTATTTT.

The sample holds a few counts of this clonotype. The chain has TRBV7-8 and TRBJ1-5, with D unclear. Germline loops: CDR1 SGHVS, CDR2 FQNEAQ. The CDR3 contains 16 residues. V gave up 2 bases and J gave up 2 bases, with 13 bases separating them. The CDR3 protein is CASSLHLVRGNQPQHF. The CDR3 DNA reads TGTGCCAGCAGCTTACATTTAGTTAGAGGCAATCAGCCCCAGCATTTT.

The rearrangement links TRBV2 to TRBJ2-5; TRBD1 aligns across 8 bases. V lost 6 bases, J lost 3 bases, and 9 bases stayed unmatched. Germline lookup yields CDR1 SNHLY and CDR2 FYNNEI. The CDR3 has 15 residues. CDR3 bases: TGTGCCAGCAGAGCAAGGACAGGGCGTGAAGAGACCCAGTACTTC. Its translation: CASRARTGREETQYF.

This clonotype was found many times. The rearrangement uses TRBV28 and TRBJ2-3; 9 bases match TRBD1. CDR1 is MDHEN and CDR2 is SYDVKM in the germline V gene. Trimming at V came to 5 bases and at J to 6 bases, leaving 9 bases not matched to a gene. CDR3 length: 15 residues. This CDR3 reads CASSPPGQGLDTQYF. CDR3 nucleotides: TGTGCCAGCAGTCCACCGGGACAGGGATTGGATACGCAGTATTTT. Full variable domain (missing parts from reference TRBV28 and TRBJ2-3): DVKVTQSSRYLVKRTGEKVFLECVQDMDHENMFWYRQDPGLGLRLIYFSYDVKMKEKGDIPEGYSVSREKKERFSLILESASTNQTSMYLCASSPPGQGLDTQYFGPGTRLTVL.

This clonotype was counted at least ten times. This chain connects TRBV12-3 or TRBV12-4 to TRBJ2-5, with D perhaps TRBD2 (5 bases). The CDR3 consists of 14 residues. V lost 3 bases and J 5 bases, leaving 13 bases between the germline ends. CDR3 bases: TGTGCCAGCAGTTTCCCCGGCGTAGCGGAGACCCAGTACTTC. Amino acid sequence: CASSFPGVAETQYF.

This CDR3 reads CASSQWRGAKNIQYF. CDR3 nucleotide sequence: TGTGCCAGCAGCCAATGGCGGGGAGCCAAAAACATTCAGTACTTC. The gene calls are TRBV3-1 and TRBJ2-4; D is perhaps TRBD2 (6 bases). The CDR3 is 15 amino acids. Germline V gene data show CDR1 as LGHDT and CDR2 as YNNKEL (reference sequence). V lost 2 bases, J lost 0 bases, and 8 bases lay in between.

This clonotype has only a few counts. This chain connects TRBV29-1 to TRBJ1-1; D is undetermined. Trimming removed 5 bases from V and 0 bases from J, with 10 bases in between. Germline CDR1 SQVTM, CDR2 ANQGSEA. This CDR3 comprises 13 residues. Written as DNA, the CDR3 is TGCAGCGTTTCCGAAGGGATGAACACTGAAGCTTTCTTT. Its protein is CSVSEGMNTEAFF.

Worth noting for this clonotype: A read error may explain this, as a much larger clone is one base away. V is TRBV6-5 and J is TRBJ1-5, with D perhaps matching TRBD1 (6 bases). Germline V gene lookup returns CDR1 MNHEY and CDR2 SVGAGI. This CDR3 contains 13 residues. CDR3 in amino acids: CVSSRTGNQPQHF. The CDR3 coding sequence is TGTGTCAGCAGCCGGACAGGCAATCAGCCCCAGCATTTT.

In its sample, this clonotype was seen many times. V gene TRBV12-3 or TRBV12-4 combines with J gene TRBJ2-1; D unclear. This CDR3 region has 13 residues. V was shortened by 6 bases and J by 8 bases, with 14 bases between the two germline ends. CDR3 nucleotides: TGTGCCAGCAGGTTCTCATGGTACGATGAGCAGTTCTTC. Translation: CASRFSWYDEQFF.

Comments on this clonotype: This may arise from a read error, as a much more abundant clone is one base away. The CDR3 reads CPSSHGKYREMNTEAFF. The CDR3 coding sequence is TGTCCCAGCAGCCACGGGAAATACAGGGAAATGAACACTGAAGCTTTCTTT. V usage is TRBV3-1 and J usage is TRBJ1-1; a possible D gene is TRBD1 (6 bases). The CDR3 is 17 residues long. CDR1 is LGHDT and CDR2 is YNNKEL in the germline V gene (reference sequence). Variable domain in full (rest from reference TRBV3-1 and TRBJ1-1): DTAVSQTPKYLVTQMGNDKSIKCEQNLGHDTMYWYKQDSKKFLKIMFSYNNKELIINETVPNRFSPKSPDKAHLNLHINSLELGDSAVYFCPSSHGKYREMNTEAFFGQGTRLTVV.